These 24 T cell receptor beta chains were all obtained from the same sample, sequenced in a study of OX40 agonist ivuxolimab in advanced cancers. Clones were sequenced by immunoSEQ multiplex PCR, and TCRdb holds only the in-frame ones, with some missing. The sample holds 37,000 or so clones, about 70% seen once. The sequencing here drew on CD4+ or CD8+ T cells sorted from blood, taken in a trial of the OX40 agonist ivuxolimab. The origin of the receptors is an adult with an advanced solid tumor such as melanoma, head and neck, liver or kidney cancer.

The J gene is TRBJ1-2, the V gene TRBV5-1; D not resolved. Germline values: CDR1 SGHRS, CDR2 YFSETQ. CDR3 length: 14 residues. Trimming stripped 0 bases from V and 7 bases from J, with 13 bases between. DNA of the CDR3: TGCGCCAGCAGCTTGGTTGGAGAGGAGGCTGGCTACACCTTC. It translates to CASSLVGEEAGYTF.

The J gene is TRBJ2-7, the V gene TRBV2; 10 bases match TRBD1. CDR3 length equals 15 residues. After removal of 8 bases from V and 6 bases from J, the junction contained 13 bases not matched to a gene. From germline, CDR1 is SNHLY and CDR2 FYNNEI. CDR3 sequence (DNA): TGTGCCAGCGGCGGACAGGGGGGCAGCCCGGGCGAGCAGTACTTC. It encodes CASGGQGGSPGEQYF.

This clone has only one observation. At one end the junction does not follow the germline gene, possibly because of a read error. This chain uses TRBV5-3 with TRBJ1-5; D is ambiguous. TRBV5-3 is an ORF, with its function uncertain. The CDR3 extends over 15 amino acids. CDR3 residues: CASSLDRAQYQPQHF. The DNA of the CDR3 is TGTGCCAGCAGCTTGGATCGGGCACAGTATCAGCCCCAGCATTTT.

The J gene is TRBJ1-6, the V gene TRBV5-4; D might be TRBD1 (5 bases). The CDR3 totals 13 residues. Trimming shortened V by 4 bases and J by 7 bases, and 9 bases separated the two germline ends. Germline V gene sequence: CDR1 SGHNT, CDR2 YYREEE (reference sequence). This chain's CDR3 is CASSGGTNSPLHF. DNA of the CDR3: TGTGCCAGCAGCGGGGGTACCAATTCACCCCTCCACTTT.

The CDR3 spells CASSLEYLSGNTIYF. The DNA of the CDR3 is TGTGCCAGCAGCTTGGAATACCTCTCTGGAAACACCATATATTTT. This chain uses TRBV5-5 with TRBJ1-3; D not resolved. Trimming pared 0 bases from V and 0 bases from J, leaving 7 bases between. The CDR3 runs to 15 residues. CDR1 SGHKS and CDR2 YYEKEE come from the germline V gene (reference sequence).

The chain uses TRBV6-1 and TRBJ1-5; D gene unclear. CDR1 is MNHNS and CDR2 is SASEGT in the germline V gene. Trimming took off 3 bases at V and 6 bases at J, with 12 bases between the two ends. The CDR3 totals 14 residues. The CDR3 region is CASSEDLAGQPQHF. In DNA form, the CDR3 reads TGTGCCAGCAGTGAGGATCTGGCTGGTCAGCCCCAGCATTTT.

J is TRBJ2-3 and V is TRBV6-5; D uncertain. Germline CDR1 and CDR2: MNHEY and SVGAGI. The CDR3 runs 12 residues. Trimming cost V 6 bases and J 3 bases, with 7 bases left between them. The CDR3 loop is CASRSRTDTQYF. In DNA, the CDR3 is TGTGCCAGCAGGAGCCGGACAGATACGCAGTATTTT.

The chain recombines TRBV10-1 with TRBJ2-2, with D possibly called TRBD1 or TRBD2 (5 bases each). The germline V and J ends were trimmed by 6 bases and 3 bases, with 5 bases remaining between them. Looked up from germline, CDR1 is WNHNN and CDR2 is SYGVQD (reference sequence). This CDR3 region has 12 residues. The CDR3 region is CASRGDTGELFF. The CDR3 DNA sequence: TGCGCCAGCAGGGGGGACACCGGGGAGCTGTTTTTT.

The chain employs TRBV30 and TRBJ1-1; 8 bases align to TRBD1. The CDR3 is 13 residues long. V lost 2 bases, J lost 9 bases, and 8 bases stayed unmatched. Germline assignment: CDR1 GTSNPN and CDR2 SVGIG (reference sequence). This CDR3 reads CAWSPGQGAQAFF. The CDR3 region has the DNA TGTGCCTGGAGTCCAGGGCAGGGGGCGCAAGCTTTCTTT. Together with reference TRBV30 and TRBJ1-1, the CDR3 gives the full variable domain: SQTIHQWPATLVQPVGSPLSLECTVEGTSNPNLYWYRQAAGRGLQLLFYSVGIGQISSEVPQNLSASRPQDRQFILSSKKLLLSDSGFYLCAWSPGQGAQAFFGQGTRLTVV.

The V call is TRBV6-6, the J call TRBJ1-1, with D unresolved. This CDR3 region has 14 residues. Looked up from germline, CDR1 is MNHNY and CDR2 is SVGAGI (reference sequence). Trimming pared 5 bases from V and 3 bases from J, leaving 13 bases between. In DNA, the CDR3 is TGTGCCAGCAGTCCGATGTTAGGGCACACTGAAGCTTTCTTT. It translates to CASSPMLGHTEAFF.

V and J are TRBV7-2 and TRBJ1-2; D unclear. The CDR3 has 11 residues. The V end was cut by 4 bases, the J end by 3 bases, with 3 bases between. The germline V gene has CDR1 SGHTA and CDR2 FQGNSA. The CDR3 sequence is CASSSHYGYTF. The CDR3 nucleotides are TGTGCCAGCAGCTCCCACTATGGCTACACCTTC.

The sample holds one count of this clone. CDR3 DNA sequence: TGTGCCAGTAGTATGGACAGGGGGATAGCGGGCAATCAGCCCCAGCATTTT. Translating it yields CASSMDRGIAGNQPQHF. V and J are TRBV19 and TRBJ1-5; 10 bases fit TRBD1. The ends lost 3 bases at V and 2 bases at J; junction bases unmatched: 7. The CDR3 covers 17 residues. CDR1 and CDR2 from the germline V gene are LNHDA and SQIVND (reference sequence).

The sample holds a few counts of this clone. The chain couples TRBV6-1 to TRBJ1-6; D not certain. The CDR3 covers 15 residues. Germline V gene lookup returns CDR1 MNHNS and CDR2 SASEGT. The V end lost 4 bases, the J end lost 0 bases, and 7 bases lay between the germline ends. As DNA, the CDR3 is TGTGCCAGCAGTGTTGGGAGCTCCTATAATTCACCCCTCCACTTT. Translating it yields CASSVGSSYNSPLHF.

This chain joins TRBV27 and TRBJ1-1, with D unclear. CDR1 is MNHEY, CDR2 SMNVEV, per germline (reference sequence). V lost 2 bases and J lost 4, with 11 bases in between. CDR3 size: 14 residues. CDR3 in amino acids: CASSLIPESTEAFF. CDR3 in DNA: TGTGCCAGCAGTTTAATACCGGAGAGCACTGAAGCTTTCTTT.

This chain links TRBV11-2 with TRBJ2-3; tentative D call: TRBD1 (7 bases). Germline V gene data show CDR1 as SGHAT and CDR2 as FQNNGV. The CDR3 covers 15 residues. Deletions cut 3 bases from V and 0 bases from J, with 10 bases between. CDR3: CASSLRDRSTDTQYF. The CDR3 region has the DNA TGTGCCAGCAGCTTGCGGGACAGAAGCACAGATACGCAGTATTTT. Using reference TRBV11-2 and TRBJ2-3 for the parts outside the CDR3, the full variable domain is EAGVAQSPRYKIIEKRQSVAFWCNPISGHATLYWYQQILGQGPKLLIQFQNNGVVDDSQLPKDRFSAERLKGVDSTLKIQPAKLEDSAVYLCASSLRDRSTDTQYFGPGTRLTVL.

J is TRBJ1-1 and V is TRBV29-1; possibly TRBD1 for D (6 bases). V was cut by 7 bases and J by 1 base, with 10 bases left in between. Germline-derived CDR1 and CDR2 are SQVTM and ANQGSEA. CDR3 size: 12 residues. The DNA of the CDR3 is TGCAGCGCCTTGACAGGGAACACTGAAGCTTTCTTT. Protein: CSALTGNTEAFF.

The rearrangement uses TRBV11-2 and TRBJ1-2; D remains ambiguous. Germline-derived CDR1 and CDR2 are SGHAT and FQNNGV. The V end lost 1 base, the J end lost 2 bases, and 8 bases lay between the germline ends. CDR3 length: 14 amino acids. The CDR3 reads CASSLGGPNYGYTF. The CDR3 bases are TGTGCCAGCAGCTTAGGCGGGCCCAACTATGGCTACACCTTC.

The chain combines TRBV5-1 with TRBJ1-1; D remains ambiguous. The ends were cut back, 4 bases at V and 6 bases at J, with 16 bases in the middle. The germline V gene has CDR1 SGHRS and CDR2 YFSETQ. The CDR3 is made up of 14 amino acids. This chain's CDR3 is CASSTAGTTAEAFF. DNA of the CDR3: TGCGCCAGCAGCACGGCAGGTACAACCGCTGAAGCTTTCTTT.

The CDR3 bases are TGTGCCAGCAGTTTCGGGACAGGGGCCTATGGCTACACCTTC. Translating it yields CASSFGTGAYGYTF. The chain is built from TRBV6-6 and TRBJ1-2, with TRBD1 identical over 10 bases. The CDR3 spans 14 residues. V lost 4 bases to trimming and J lost 4 bases; unmatched junction nucleotides: 3. CDR1 and CDR2 (germline): MNHNY, SVGAGI (reference sequence).

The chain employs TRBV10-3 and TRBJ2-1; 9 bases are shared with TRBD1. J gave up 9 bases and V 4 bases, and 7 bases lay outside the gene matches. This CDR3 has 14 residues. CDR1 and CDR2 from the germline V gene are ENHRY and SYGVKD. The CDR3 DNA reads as TGTGCCATCAGTGTGGACAGGGGATCCGGTGAGCAGTTCTTC. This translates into CAISVDRGSGEQFF.

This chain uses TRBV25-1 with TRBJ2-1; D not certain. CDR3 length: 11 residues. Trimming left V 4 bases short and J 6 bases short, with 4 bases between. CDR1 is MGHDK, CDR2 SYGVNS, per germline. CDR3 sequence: CASSVLNEQFF. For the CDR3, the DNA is TGTGCCAGCAGTGTTCTCAATGAGCAGTTCTTC.

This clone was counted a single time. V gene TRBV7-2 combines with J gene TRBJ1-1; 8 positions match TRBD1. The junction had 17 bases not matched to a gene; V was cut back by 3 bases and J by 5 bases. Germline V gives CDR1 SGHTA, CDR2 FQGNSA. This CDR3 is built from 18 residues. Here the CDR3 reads CASSLVWLTGVEDTEAFF. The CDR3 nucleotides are TGTGCCAGCAGCTTGGTTTGGTTGACAGGGGTTGAAGATACTGAAGCTTTCTTT. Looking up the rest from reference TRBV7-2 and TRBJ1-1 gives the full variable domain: GAGVSQSPSNKVTEKGKDVELRCDPISGHTALYWYRQSLGQGLEFLIYFQGNSAPDKSGLPSDRFSAERTGGSVSTLTIQRTQQEDSAVYLCASSLVWLTGVEDTEAFFGQGTRLTVV.

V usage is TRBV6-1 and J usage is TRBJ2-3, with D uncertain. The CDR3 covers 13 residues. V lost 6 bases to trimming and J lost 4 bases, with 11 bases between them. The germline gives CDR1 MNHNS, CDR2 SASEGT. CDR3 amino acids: CASRTQIADTQYF. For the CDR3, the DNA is TGTGCCAGCAGGACTCAGATCGCAGATACGCAGTATTTT.

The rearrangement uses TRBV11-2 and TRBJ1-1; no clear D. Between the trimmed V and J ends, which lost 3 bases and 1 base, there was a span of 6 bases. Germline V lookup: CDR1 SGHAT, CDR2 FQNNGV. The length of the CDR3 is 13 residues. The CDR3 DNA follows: TGTGCCAGCAGCTTCGCAGAGAACACTGAAGCTTTCTTT. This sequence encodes CASSFAENTEAFF.